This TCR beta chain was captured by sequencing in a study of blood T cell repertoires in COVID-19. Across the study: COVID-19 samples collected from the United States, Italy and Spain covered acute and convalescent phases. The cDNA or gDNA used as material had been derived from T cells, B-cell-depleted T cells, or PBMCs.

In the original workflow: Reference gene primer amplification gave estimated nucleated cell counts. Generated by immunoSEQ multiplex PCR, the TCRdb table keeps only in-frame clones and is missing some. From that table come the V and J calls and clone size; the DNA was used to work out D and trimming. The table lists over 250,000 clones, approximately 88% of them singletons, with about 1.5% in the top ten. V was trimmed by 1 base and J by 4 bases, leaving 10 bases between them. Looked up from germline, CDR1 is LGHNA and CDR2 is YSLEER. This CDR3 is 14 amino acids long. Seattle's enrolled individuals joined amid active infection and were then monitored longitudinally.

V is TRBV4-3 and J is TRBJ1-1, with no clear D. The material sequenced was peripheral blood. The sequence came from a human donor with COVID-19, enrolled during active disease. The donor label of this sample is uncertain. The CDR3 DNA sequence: TGCGCCAGCAGCCAAGGGAGGGCATCCACTGAAGCTTTCTTT. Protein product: CASSQGRASTEAFF.